Below are 26 T cell receptor beta chains sequenced from a single sample in a study of response to subunit inactivated influenza vaccine. MiXCR, applied by TCRdb to the RT-PCR reads, yields one record per CDR3 protein. Seen here are about 800,000 distinct CDR3 sequences, 21% observed once, and the top ten hold 10%. The sample here was PBMCs from blood, taken 4 to 6 days after vaccination. These receptors originate from a man between 45 and 60 years old who received an inactivated influenza vaccine.

In its sample, this clonotype was seen a few times. The chain uses TRBV20-1 and TRBJ2-3; TRBD2 matches 8 bases. The CDR3 spans 13 residues. V lost 0 bases and J lost 5; bases outside the gene matches: 1. CDR1 DFQATT and CDR2 SNEGSKA come from the germline V gene (reference sequence). The CDR3 sequence is CSARDSGEDTQYF. The CDR3, as DNA: TGCAGTGCTAGAGATAGCGGGGAAGATACGCAGTATTTT.

V is TRBV20-1 and J is TRBJ1-1, with TRBD1 as a possible D gene (5 bases). The germline CDR1 and CDR2 sequences are DFQATT and SNEGSKA (reference sequence). The CDR3 has 13 residues. Trimming stripped 3 bases from V and 8 bases from J, with 16 bases between. The CDR3 loop is CSASGGVYLEAFF. DNA for the CDR3: TGCAGTGCTAGCGGAGGGGTCTATTTGGAAGCTTTCTTT.

This clonotype has only a few counts. The chain recombines TRBV19 with TRBJ2-4; 8 bases agree with TRBD1. With V trimmed by 3 bases and J by 7 bases, 8 bases remained unmatched. The V gene's germline CDR1 is LNHDA and CDR2 SQIVND (reference sequence). There are 15 residues in the CDR3. Written as DNA, the CDR3 is TGTGCCAGTAGTATTAATTCAGGACAGGGTAACATTCAGTACTTC. Translation gives CASSINSGQGNIQYF.

This clonotype turned up a few times. The V call is TRBV6-1, the J call TRBJ2-2, with TRBD1 identical over 10 bases. The CDR3 covers 17 residues. The V gene's germline CDR1 is MNHNS and CDR2 SASEGT. The V and J ends lost 6 bases and 5 bases, in that order; junction bases with no gene match: 12. Written as DNA, the CDR3 is TGTGCCAGCAGCAGGGGGGTTGACAGGGGGCTGACCGGGGAGCTGTTTTTT. It is translated as CASSRGVDRGLTGELFF.

The chain couples TRBV20-1 to TRBJ2-7; 16 nucleotides agree with TRBD2. CDR3 length equals 16 residues. Germline CDR1 reads DFQATT; CDR2 reads SNEGSKA (reference sequence). Trimming removed 5 bases from V and 4 bases from J; junction bases left unmatched: 8. For the CDR3, the DNA is TGCAGTGCTGGTGGGACTAGCGGGAGGGCCCGGTACGAGCAGTACTTC. Its translation: CSAGGTSGRARYEQYF.

This clonotype was observed a few times. The genes are TRBV6-5 and TRBJ2-5, with D hard to call. Trimming removed 2 bases at V and 2 bases at J, with 12 bases between. The germline gives CDR1 MNHEY, CDR2 SVGAGI. There are 15 residues in the CDR3. CDR3 region: CASSYEEARQETQYF. In DNA, the CDR3 is TGTGCCAGCAGTTACGAAGAGGCTAGGCAAGAGACCCAGTACTTC.

This clonotype was counted only a few times. The chain is built from TRBV6-2 or TRBV6-3 and TRBJ2-7; no definite D call. Trimming cost V 0 bases and J 2 bases, with 14 bases left between them. CDR1 is MNHEY, CDR2 SVGEGT, per germline. This CDR3 has 16 amino acids. CDR3 sequence (DNA): TGTGCCAGCAGTTACTCGAAACGGACGCCTGCCTACGAGCAGTACTTC. The encoded protein is CASSYSKRTPAYEQYF.

The chain couples TRBV9 to TRBJ2-1, with 8 nucleotides matching TRBD2. The germline CDR1 and CDR2 sequences are SGDLS and YYNGEE. The CDR3 spans 15 residues. After removal of 0 bases from V and 9 bases from J, the junction contained 8 bases not matched to a gene. The CDR3 reads CASSVVVAGKGEQFF. CDR3 coding DNA: TGTGCCAGCAGCGTAGTTGTAGCGGGGAAAGGTGAGCAGTTCTTC.

The chain recombines TRBV30 with TRBJ2-1; 9 positions match TRBD2. The length of the CDR3 is 14 residues. Germline CDR1 and CDR2: GTSNPN and SVGIG (reference sequence). The junction had 4 bases not matched to a gene; V was cut back by 3 bases and J by 4 bases. The CDR3 region is CAWRGGGVYNEQFF. The CDR3 DNA is TGTGCCTGGAGGGGCGGGGGGGTTTACAATGAGCAGTTCTTC. The whole variable domain, filled in from reference TRBV30 and TRBJ2-1, reads SQTIHQWPATLVQPVGSPLSLECTVEGTSNPNLYWYRQAAGRGLQLLFYSVGIGQISSEVPQNLSASRPQDRQFILSSKKLLLSDSGFYLCAWRGGGVYNEQFFGPGTRLTVL.

The chain combines TRBV4-2 with TRBJ2-5, with D tentatively TRBD1 or TRBD2 (5 bases each). Germline V CDR1 and CDR2: LGHNA, YNFKEQ. Between the trimmed V and J ends, which lost 2 bases and 2 bases, there was a span of 9 bases. The CDR3 is 14 amino acids. In DNA, the CDR3 is TGTGCCAGCAGCCAACTGGGACGGCAAGAGACCCAGTACTTC. Translation gives CASSQLGRQETQYF.

This clonotype was seen a few times. V and J are TRBV7-9 and TRBJ2-1; the D gene could be TRBD1 or TRBD2 (5 bases each). Germline V gene data show CDR1 as SEHNR and CDR2 as FQNEAQ (reference sequence). The V gene lost 5 bases and the J gene lost 5 bases, with 10 bases spanning the gap. The CDR3 has 13 residues. The CDR3, as DNA: TGTGCCAGCAGCCCGGGACGCCACAATGAGCAGTTCTTC. Encoded protein: CASSPGRHNEQFF.

The J gene is TRBJ1-6, the V gene TRBV10-2; D not certain. Per germline, CDR1 WSHSY and CDR2 SAAADI. The CDR3 loop spans 13 amino acids. Trimming took 6 bases from V and 7 from J, leaving 10 bases between them. This CDR3 reads CASSQETNSPLHF. The CDR3 bases are TGCGCCAGCAGCCAAGAGACAAATTCACCCCTCCACTTT.

CDR3 nucleotide sequence: TGCAGCGTCACGAGGGGTGGGGAGACCCAGTACTTC. As protein: CSVTRGGETQYF. The chain recombines TRBV29-1 with TRBJ2-5, with D possibly called TRBD1 or TRBD2 (5 bases each). Germline lookup yields CDR1 SQVTM and CDR2 ANQGSEA. The CDR3 length is 12 residues. Deletions cut 6 bases from V and 5 bases from J, with 13 bases between.

This clonotype came up a few times. DNA of the CDR3: TGTGCCAGCTCACCAGCCGGGACAAGGTCCACAGATACGCAGTATTTT. It is translated as CASSPAGTRSTDTQYF. The chain couples TRBV18 to TRBJ2-3; a weak D match, TRBD1 (6 bases). Germline lookup yields CDR1 KGHSH and CDR2 LQKENI. V lost 2 bases, J lost 2 bases, and 14 bases lay in between. The CDR3 is 16 residues long.

This clonotype has just a few counts. The rearrangement links TRBV5-6 to TRBJ2-7; D not certain. This CDR3 comprises 13 residues. From germline, CDR1 is SGHDT and CDR2 YYEEEE. V gave up 1 base and J gave up 2 bases, with 7 bases separating them. For the CDR3, the DNA is TGTGCCAGCAGCTTGCCTAATACCTACGAGCAGTACTTC. Protein: CASSLPNTYEQYF. The full variable domain, in which reference TRBV5-6 and TRBJ2-7 provide the parts outside the CDR3, is DAGVTQSPTHLIKTRGQQVTLRCSPKSGHDTVSWYQQALGQGPQFIFQYYEEEERQRGNFPDRFSGHQFPNYSSELNVNALLLGDSALYLCASSLPNTYEQYFGPGTRLTVT.

This sequence joins TRBV18 and TRBJ1-2; perhaps TRBD1 as D (6 bases). The germline V and J ends were trimmed by 2 bases and 5 bases, with 12 bases remaining between them. Germline CDR1 KGHSH, CDR2 LQKENI. The CDR3 spans 14 residues. The CDR3: CASSPKTGGYGYTF. CDR3 coding DNA: TGTGCCAGCTCACCAAAGACAGGCGGTTATGGCTACACCTTC. Full variable domain (missing parts from reference TRBV18 and TRBJ1-2): NAGVMQNPRHLVRRRGQEARLRCSPMKGHSHVYWYRQLPEEGLKFMVYLQKENIIDESGMPKERFSAEFPKEGPSILRIQQVVRGDSAAYFCASSPKTGGYGYTFGSGTRLTVV.

The CDR3: CASSPLVPGGTQYF. For the CDR3, the DNA is TGTGCCAGCAGTCCACTAGTCCCAGGGGGGACCCAGTACTTC. J is TRBJ2-5 and V is TRBV27; 7 nucleotides agree with TRBD1. With V trimmed by 5 bases and J by 7 bases, 10 bases remained unmatched. The germline CDR1 and CDR2 sequences are MNHEY and SMNVEV (reference sequence). This CDR3 is 14 amino acids long.

This chain's CDR3 is CASSQGYGTDTQYF. The CDR3 DNA reads TGTGCCAGCAGCCAGGGTTATGGTACAGATACGCAGTATTTT. This chain links TRBV12-3 or TRBV12-4 with TRBJ2-3; maybe TRBD1 (5 bases). The V gene lost 6 bases and the J gene lost 3 bases, with 13 bases spanning the gap. This CDR3 is 14 amino acids long.

The chain recombines TRBV20-1 with TRBJ2-7, with 10 bases aligning to TRBD2. CDR1 DFQATT and CDR2 SNEGSKA come from the germline V gene (reference sequence). After removal of 1 base from V and 1 base from J, the junction contained 10 bases not matched to a gene. CDR3 length: 17 residues. The CDR3 bases are TGCAGTGCTAGAGTACCTAGCGGGAGCCGGGCGTCCTACGAGCAGTACTTC. Protein: CSARVPSGSRASYEQYF.

The table lists this clonotype with a count of one. V is TRBV20-1 and J is TRBJ2-2; 8 bases agree with TRBD2. The germline gives CDR1 DFQATT, CDR2 SNEGSKA (reference sequence). CDR3 length equals 16 residues. The J segment lost 5 bases and the V segment lost 0 bases, leaving 8 bases of the junction unmatched. The CDR3 sequence is CSARDEAGAGTGELFF. DNA of the CDR3: TGCAGTGCTAGAGATGAAGCGGGAGCGGGTACCGGGGAGCTGTTTTTT.

This clonotype was picked up many times. This chain links TRBV12-3 or TRBV12-4 with TRBJ2-5; 10 nucleotides align to TRBD2. The J segment lost 5 bases and the V segment lost 7 bases, leaving 10 bases of the junction unmatched. The CDR3 is made up of 15 amino acids. The CDR3 protein is CASTKAGGPGETQYF. CDR3 DNA sequence: TGTGCCAGCACCAAAGCGGGAGGGCCAGGGGAGACCCAGTACTTC.

This sequence joins TRBV6-1 and TRBJ2-7, with 12 bases lining up with TRBD2. Germline-derived CDR1 and CDR2 are MNHNS and SASEGT. The ends lost 7 bases at V and 6 bases at J; junction bases unmatched: 19. The CDR3 has 18 residues. The CDR3 region is CASMPTSGRFPASGEQYF. The CDR3 DNA reads TGTGCCAGCATGCCAACTAGCGGGAGGTTCCCTGCTAGCGGCGAGCAGTACTTC.

This clonotype was seen only a few times. This chain joins TRBV29-1 and TRBJ1-1, with D unresolved. The germline V and J ends were trimmed by 7 bases and 0 bases, with 12 bases remaining between them. The CDR3 runs 13 residues. Germline V gene lookup returns CDR1 SQVTM and CDR2 ANQGSEA. CDR3 residues: CSGAIAMNTEAFF. In DNA, the CDR3 is TGCAGCGGGGCAATCGCCATGAACACTGAAGCTTTCTTT.

This clonotype has more than one count but fewer than ten. The gene calls are TRBV20-1 and TRBJ1-1, with D maybe TRBD1 (5 bases). The CDR3 is made up of 15 amino acids. Germline V gene data show CDR1 as DFQATT and CDR2 as SNEGSKA (reference sequence). The V and J ends lost 0 bases and 1 base respectively, with 12 bases between them. In nucleotides, the CDR3 is TGCAGTGCTAGAGATGGGACCGACAGGAACACTGAAGCTTTCTTT. Its protein product is CSARDGTDRNTEAFF.

The rearrangement uses TRBV6-2 or TRBV6-3 and TRBJ2-7, with D uncertain. This CDR3 is 12 amino acids long. The V and J ends lost 6 bases and 6 bases respectively, with 12 bases between them. From germline, CDR1 is MNHEY and CDR2 SVGEGT. The DNA of the CDR3 is TGTGCCAGCAGCTCCCTGCCCCCCGAGCAGTACTTC. As protein: CASSSLPPEQYF.

This clonotype was detected ten times or more. The genes are TRBV5-1 and TRBJ1-1, with D hard to call. Trimming pared 4 bases from V and 3 bases from J, leaving 10 bases between. The CDR3 is made up of 13 amino acids. Germline CDR1 is SGHRS and CDR2 is YFSETQ. The CDR3 reads CASSSRQDTEAFF. CDR3 nucleotides: TGCGCCAGCAGCAGCCGGCAAGACACTGAAGCTTTCTTT.